This T cell receptor beta chain came from a study of shared clonotypes between healthy human individuals. Study conclusions and caveats: There were few donors, and this limited the genetic and exposure-history diversity represented.

Germline trimming cut 5 bases from V and 5 bases from J; bases unmatched to any gene: 2. This CDR3 is built from 12 residues. CDR1 is SGHAT, CDR2 FQNNGV, per germline. Free of recent acute infections or vaccinations, the donors were healthy HIV-negative adults. Genomic DNA of every subset was divided equally among multiple immunoSEQ plates. Original processing methods: Filtering differed, since immunoSEQ gave only junction sequences and no quality scores. Clones were sequenced by immunoSEQ multiplex PCR, and TCRdb holds only the in-frame ones, with some missing. The V and J calls and clone size come from that table; D and trimming were worked out from the DNA. The data show around 500,000 clones, about 85% seen once. This clone was counted a few times. Its specificity is not known.

This chain uses TRBV11-2 with TRBJ1-2; TRBD1 agrees at 7 bases. The receptor was derived from a woman between 35 and 50 years old in good health. Some clones in this sample may be carry-over from other donors' samples. Sequenced sample: PBMCs. CDR3 sequence (DNA): TGTGCCAGCAGCCCCAGGGGGTATGGCTACACCTTC. This gives the protein CASSPRGYGYTF.